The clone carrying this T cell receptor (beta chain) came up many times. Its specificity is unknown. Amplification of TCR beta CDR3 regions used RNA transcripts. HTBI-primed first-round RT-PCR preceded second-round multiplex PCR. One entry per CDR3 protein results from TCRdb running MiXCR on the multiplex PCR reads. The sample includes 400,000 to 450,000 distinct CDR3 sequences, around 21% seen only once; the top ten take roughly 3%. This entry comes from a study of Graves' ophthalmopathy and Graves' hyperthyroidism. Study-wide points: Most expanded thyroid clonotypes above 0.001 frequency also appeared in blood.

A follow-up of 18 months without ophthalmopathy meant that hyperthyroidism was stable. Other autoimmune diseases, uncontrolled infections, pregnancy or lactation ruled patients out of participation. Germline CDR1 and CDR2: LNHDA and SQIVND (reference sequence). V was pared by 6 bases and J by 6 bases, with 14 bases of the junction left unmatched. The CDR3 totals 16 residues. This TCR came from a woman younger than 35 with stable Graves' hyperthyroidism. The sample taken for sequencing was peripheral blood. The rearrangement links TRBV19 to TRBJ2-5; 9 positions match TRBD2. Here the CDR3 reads CASSPSSGGGAKTQYF. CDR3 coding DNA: TGTGCCAGTAGCCCTAGTAGCGGCGGGGGGGCGAAGACCCAGTACTTC.